What follows are 20 T cell receptor beta chains derived from one specimen sequenced in a study of blood T cells in healthy people across ages. Then a second PCR, running roughly 7 to 11 cycles, was carried out with a sample-barcoded 5' primer and a J-beta primer mix. TCRdb reprocessed the 5' RACE reads via MiXCR and lists one record per CDR3 protein. The sample holds some 1,800,000 distinct CDR3 sequences; about two fifths are singletons and the top ten take 23%. The sequencing input was blood. The receptor source for this set is a human donor in good health.

The rearrangement joins TRBV4-2 to TRBJ1-5; D is possibly TRBD1 (5 bases). CDR3 length: 19 amino acids. Trimming left V 0 bases short and J 3 bases short, with 21 bases between. Germline lookup yields CDR1 LGHNA and CDR2 YNFKEQ. CDR3 region: CASSQEPFQGVGSNQPQHF. Here the CDR3 DNA reads TGTGCCAGCAGCCAAGAACCTTTTCAGGGAGTTGGGTCCAATCAGCCCCAGCATTTT.

This clonotype was seen at least ten times. The chain recombines TRBV7-9 with TRBJ2-1; 8 nucleotides align to TRBD2. The J segment lost 9 bases and the V segment lost 6 bases, leaving 13 bases of the junction unmatched. This CDR3 comprises 15 residues. CDR1 is SEHNR, CDR2 FQNEAQ, per germline (reference sequence). CDR3: CASRLTGTSEPEQFF. Here the CDR3 DNA reads TGTGCCAGCAGGTTAACCGGGACTAGTGAACCTGAGCAGTTCTTC.

V usage is TRBV10-3 and J usage is TRBJ2-5; 8 positions match TRBD1. Germline lookup yields CDR1 ENHRY and CDR2 SYGVKD. The CDR3 extends over 14 amino acids. The V segment lost 6 bases and the J segment 11 bases; nucleotides outside the gene matches: 14. The CDR3 loop reads CAIRRQGASEEQYF. The DNA of the CDR3 is TGTGCCATCAGACGCCAGGGGGCCTCCGAGGAGCAGTACTTC.

The rearrangement joins TRBV10-3 to TRBJ2-7; D may match TRBD1 or TRBD2 (5 bases each). The ends were cut back, 0 bases at V and 3 bases at J, with 15 bases in the middle. This CDR3 is 16 amino acids long. The germline V gene encodes CDR1 ENHRY and CDR2 SYGVKD. In nucleotides, the CDR3 is TGTGCCATCAGTGAGTCATTAGAGGGGCCCGTCTACGAGCAGTACTTC. This sequence encodes CAISESLEGPVYEQYF.

This clonotype has just a few counts. The chain links TRBV28 to TRBJ2-1; D perhaps matches TRBD2 (6 bases). Near its end, the DNA agrees better with TRBJ2-7, so the J call may be wrong. CDR3 length: 16 residues. Germline assignment: CDR1 MDHEN and CDR2 SYDVKM. The CDR3, as DNA: TGTGCCAGCAGTCCTACCGGGACTCTCTTTTTTATGGGGCAGTACTTC. Its translation: CASSPTGTLFFMGQYF.

The chain recombines TRBV20-1 with TRBJ2-7; D may be TRBD1 or TRBD2 (5 bases each). Germline lookup yields CDR1 DFQATT and CDR2 SNEGSKA (reference sequence). The CDR3 covers 14 residues. V gave up 4 bases and J gave up 0 bases, with 13 bases separating them. The CDR3 sequence is CSATRDGASYEQYF. The CDR3 region has the DNA TGCAGTGCTACCCGGGACGGCGCCTCCTACGAGCAGTACTTC.

Written as DNA, the CDR3 is TGCAGCCCATCCACCCGGGGGGGGTGGCAAGAGACCCAGTACTTC. Residues: CSPSTRGGWQETQYF. The J gene is TRBJ2-5, the V gene TRBV20-1; 8 bases are shared with TRBD2. Germline CDR1 and CDR2: DFQATT and SNEGSKA (reference sequence). This CDR3 is 15 amino acids long.

The chain has TRBV3-1 and TRBJ1-2; D might be TRBD1 (6 bases). V gave up 4 bases and J gave up 4 bases, with 16 bases separating them. This CDR3 spans 15 amino acids. CDR1 LGHDT and CDR2 YNNKEL come from the germline V gene (reference sequence). The DNA for the CDR3 is TGTGCCAGCAGCCCCCTTAGCCCGGGGGCCTATGGCTACACCTTC. As protein: CASSPLSPGAYGYTF.

This chain joins TRBV7-9 and TRBJ2-7; TRBD2 agrees at 9 bases. CDR1 and CDR2 (germline): SEHNR, FQNEAQ (reference sequence). J gave up 1 base and V 4 bases, and 5 bases lay outside the gene matches. This CDR3 region has 15 residues. In DNA, the CDR3 is TGTGCCAGCAGCTCACAAGGACTAGCGTCCTACGAGCAGTACTTC. Residues: CASSSQGLASYEQYF.

J is TRBJ2-1 and V is TRBV29-1; D unresolved. V was trimmed by 6 bases and J by 10 bases, leaving 19 bases between them. The germline CDR1 and CDR2 sequences are SQVTM and ANQGSEA. This CDR3 comprises 13 residues. In DNA, the CDR3 is TGCAGCGTGGGTCGGGTTCTTTCTGACGAGCAGTTCTTC. Translated: CSVGRVLSDEQFF.

The genes are TRBV20-1 and TRBJ2-5, with D perhaps matching TRBD1 (6 bases). V gave up 3 bases and J gave up 3 bases, with 11 bases separating them. The CDR3 loop spans 13 amino acids. Germline loops: CDR1 DFQATT, CDR2 SNEGSKA (reference sequence). CDR3 sequence (DNA): TGCAGTGCTAGCTCAGGGGCCGAAGAGACCCAGTACTTC. Protein product: CSASSGAEETQYF.

J is TRBJ2-7 and V is TRBV6-5, with 7 bases identical to TRBD2. CDR3 size: 15 residues. The germline V gene encodes CDR1 MNHEY and CDR2 SVGAGI. With V trimmed by 5 bases and J by 0 bases, 7 bases remained unmatched. The CDR3 protein is CASSRSGSYSYEQYF. The CDR3, as DNA: TGTGCCAGCAGTCGTAGCGGGTCTTACTCCTACGAGCAGTACTTC.

This clonotype has only a few counts. J is TRBJ2-1 and V is TRBV4-2; D is perhaps TRBD1 or TRBD2 (6 bases each). V was pared by 0 bases and J by 7 bases, with 16 bases between. This CDR3 is built from 16 residues. CDR1 and CDR2 from the germline V gene are LGHNA and YNFKEQ. CDR3 nucleotides: TGTGCCAGCAGCCAAGATCGGGGGCTCTCGGGGAATGAGCAGTTCTTC. Its translation is CASSQDRGLSGNEQFF.

This clonotype was counted between two and nine times. One end of the junction varies from germline; a read error may be responsible. The J gene is TRBJ1-1, the V gene TRBV11-3; D is uncertain. CDR3 length equals 13 residues. Germline V gene data show CDR1 as SGHNT and CDR2 as YENEEA. CDR3 sequence: CASSLAVNAEAFF. CDR3 bases: TGTGCCAGCAGCTTAGCAGTGAACGCTGAAGCTTTCTTT.

This clonotype occurred a few times. The chain couples TRBV5-5 to TRBJ1-2; D might be TRBD1 (5 bases). Per germline, CDR1 SGHKS and CDR2 YYEKEE (reference sequence). Trimming took off 0 bases at V and 6 bases at J, with 24 bases between the two ends. The CDR3 is made up of 18 amino acids. CDR3 coding DNA: TGTGCCAGCAGCTTGGGCGGTTTTGCAGGGAACGGAAACCATGGCTACACCTTC. Protein: CASSLGGFAGNGNHGYTF.

This clonotype was picked up one time. Possible read error: a much larger clone is one base away. The gene calls are TRBV7-2 and TRBJ1-2, with unresolved D. The length of the CDR3 is 13 residues. Germline V gene lookup returns CDR1 SGHTA and CDR2 FQGNSA. DNA of the CDR3: TGTGCCAGCAGCCGTACAGTGGGCTATGGCCACACCTTC. Protein: CASSRTVGYGHTF.

In DNA form, the CDR3 reads TGTGCCAGCAGCTTAGGGTGGGCGGAGACCCAGTACTTC. This translates into CASSLGWAETQYF. The chain carries TRBV7-3 and TRBJ2-5; no reliable D call. Germline lookup yields CDR1 SGHTA and CDR2 FQGTGA. V lost 2 bases, J lost 5 bases, and 9 bases lay in between. The CDR3 is made up of 13 amino acids.

V is TRBV6-1 and J is TRBJ2-4, with D unclear. The CDR3 runs 11 residues. CDR1 is MNHNS and CDR2 is SASEGT in the germline V gene. V lost 10 bases, J lost 13 bases, and 17 bases lay in between. Here the CDR3 DNA reads TGTGCCACCCTGATAGGAAATGAGCAGTACTTC. This translates into CATLIGNEQYF.

The chain recombines TRBV7-3 with TRBJ2-7, with D tentatively TRBD1 (6 bases). The germline CDR1 and CDR2 sequences are SGHTA and FQGTGA. There are 14 residues in the CDR3. V lost 11 bases and J 1 base, leaving 18 bases between the germline ends. CDR3 bases: TGTGCCGGCCACAATCACAGGGCTTCCTACGAGCAGTACTTC. It specifies CAGHNHRASYEQYF.

This clonotype was counted between two and nine times. One end of the junction does not line up with germline, which may come from a read error. The chain employs TRBV6-5 and TRBJ2-5; 12 nucleotides match TRBD1. CDR1 is MNHEY and CDR2 is SVGAGI in the germline V gene. This CDR3 contains 13 residues. The CDR3 sequence is CVSGDRGPGTQYF. The CDR3 nucleotides read TGTGTCAGCGGGGACAGGGGGCCGGGGACCCAGTACTTC.